This TCR beta chain was sequenced for a study of OX40 agonist ivuxolimab in advanced cancers. At the level of the study: Those treated in dose escalation had hepatocellular carcinoma, melanoma, renal cell cancer or head and neck cancer. Prior anti-PD-1, anti-PD-L1 or anti-CTLA-4 therapy was allowed; less than 45% had some.

The method was immunoSEQ multiplex PCR; TCRdb's version includes in-frame clones alone and lacks a portion of them. The table lists tens of thousands of clones, around 90% of them singletons. The germline gives CDR1 LGHNA, CDR2 YNFKEQ. Between the trimmed V and J ends, which lost 6 bases and 4 bases, there was a span of 12 bases. This CDR3 is 14 amino acids long. As concerns this clone: Its antigen remains unknown.

Study-level points and caveats: Doses of 0.1 to 3.0 mg/kg were accompanied by clonal expansion of CD4+ and CD8+ blood T cells by week 6.

The genes are TRBV4-2 and TRBJ2-2, with D perhaps being TRBD1 or TRBD2 (5 bases each). The source of this sequence is an adult with an advanced solid tumor such as melanoma, head and neck, liver or kidney cancer. The source was CD4+ or CD8+ T cells sorted from blood, collected in a trial of the OX40 agonist ivuxolimab. The CDR3 DNA sequence: TGTGCCAGCAGTCTGGGTGGGGGCACCGGGGAGCTGTTTTTT. The encoded protein is CASSLGGGTGELFF.